This record concerns one T cell receptor (beta chain) sequence. This specimen belongs to a study of control samples from healthy donors and cancer patients. The repertoire was sequenced with immunoSEQ multiplex PCR; TCRdb's copy has only in-frame clones and lacks some. The repertoire holds 95,000 to 150,000 clones, with roughly 84% as singletons. Input material: blood. This clonotype was sampled from a man aged 40-49 years in good health.

The CDR3: CASSSSTVYTEAFF. In DNA, the CDR3 is TGTGCCAGCAGCTCATCGACGGTATACACTGAAGCTTTCTTT. The chain has TRBV7-9 and TRBJ1-1; unclear D gene. Looked up from germline, CDR1 is SEHNR and CDR2 is FQNEAQ (reference sequence). V shed 4 bases and J shed 3 bases, with 12 bases lying between them. CDR3 length: 14 amino acids. Looking up the rest from reference TRBV7-9 and TRBJ1-1 gives the full variable domain: DTGVSQNPRHKITKRGQNVTFRCDPISEHNRLYWYRQTLGQGPEFLTYFQNEAQLEKSRLLSDRFSAERPKGSFSTLEIQRTEQGDSAMYLCASSSSTVYTEAFFGQGTRLTVV.